The 26 T cell receptor beta chains below all came from one sample that was sequenced in a study of CD8+ T cells in alopecia areata. The sequencing template was cDNA reverse transcribed from extracted RNA. Generated by immunoSEQ multiplex PCR, the TCRdb table keeps only in-frame clones and is missing some. The repertoire holds around 190,000 clones, approximately 60% seen once, with under 5% in the top ten. Sequencing was done on a sample of CD8+ T cells sorted from blood. Receptors were obtained from a human donor in good health.

This clone has just a few counts. The genes are TRBV5-5 and TRBJ1-4, with TRBD1 matching 8 bases. J gave up 3 bases and V 2 bases, and 9 bases lay outside the gene matches. Per germline, CDR1 SGHKS and CDR2 YYEKEE (reference sequence). This CDR3 comprises 17 residues. Here the CDR3 DNA reads TGTGCCAGCAGCTTCGGAGACAGGGGCCTACCTAATGAAAAACTGTTTTTT. Translation gives CASSFGDRGLPNEKLFF. Variable domain in full (rest from reference TRBV5-5 and TRBJ1-4): DAGVTQSPTHLIKTRGQQVTLRCSPISGHKSVSWYQQVLGQGPQFIFQYYEKEERGRGNFPDRFSARQFPNYSSELNVNALLLGDSALYLCASSFGDRGLPNEKLFFGSGTQLSVL.

The V call is TRBV7-6, the J call TRBJ2-7, with 8 bases matching TRBD1. The CDR3 totals 15 residues. Germline values: CDR1 SGHVS, CDR2 FNYEAQ. Trimming at V came to 4 bases and at J to 5 bases, leaving 10 bases not matched to a gene. The CDR3 here is CASSSGQGGLNEQYF. The CDR3 DNA reads TGTGCCAGCAGCTCCGGACAGGGTGGGCTTAACGAGCAGTACTTC.

V usage is TRBV9 and J usage is TRBJ2-5; no definite D call. The CDR3 is made up of 13 amino acids. Germline CDR1 SGDLS, CDR2 YYNGEE. Trimming left V 0 bases short and J 3 bases short, with 6 bases between. The CDR3 DNA follows: TGTGCCAGCAGCGTAGCTGCGAAAGAGACCCAGTACTTC. Its protein is CASSVAAKETQYF. Together with reference TRBV9 and TRBJ2-5, the CDR3 gives the full variable domain: DSGVTQTPKHLITATGQRVTLRCSPRSGDLSVYWYQQSLDQGLQFLIQYYNGEERAKGNILERFSAQQFPDLHSELNLSSLELGDSALYFCASSVAAKETQYFGPGTRLLVL.

This clone occurred a few times. The chain carries TRBV6-6 and TRBJ1-4; D uncertain. The CDR3 has 12 amino acids. With 11 bases removed from V and 4 bases from J, the gap between germline ends came to 11 bases. Germline V gene sequence: CDR1 MNHNY, CDR2 SVGAGI (reference sequence). This CDR3 reads CAGRDFNEKLFF. The CDR3 region has the DNA TGTGCCGGGCGGGATTTTAATGAAAAACTGTTTTTT.

This clone appeared a single time. For the CDR3, the DNA is TGTGCCAGCAGCGACAGGGTCTACAATGAGCAGTTCTTC. Protein product: CASSDRVYNEQFF. The rearrangement links TRBV6-5 to TRBJ2-1, with TRBD1 identical over 7 bases. Germline V gene lookup returns CDR1 MNHEY and CDR2 SVGAGI. CDR3 size: 13 residues. Trimming at V came to 6 bases and at J to 3 bases, leaving 2 bases not matched to a gene.

This clone has only a few counts. This chain links TRBV9 with TRBJ2-5; 9 nucleotides line up with TRBD2. The CDR3 totals 16 residues. V gave up 0 bases and J gave up 0 bases; unmatched junction bases: 3. The V gene's germline CDR1 is SGDLS and CDR2 YYNGEE. CDR3 coding DNA: TGTGCCAGCAGCGTAGAGGCTAGCGGGGACCAAGAGACCCAGTACTTC. It specifies CASSVEASGDQETQYF.

This chain uses TRBV6-4 with TRBJ2-1; TRBD2 aligns across 8 bases. V lost 2 bases, J lost 3 bases, and 3 bases stayed unmatched. In germline, CDR1 is MRHNA, CDR2 SNTAGT. The CDR3 has 15 amino acids. CDR3 region: CASSDGAGDYNEQFF. CDR3 sequence (DNA): TGTGCCAGCAGTGACGGAGCGGGGGACTACAATGAGCAGTTCTTC.

The chain recombines TRBV4-1 with TRBJ1-5; D not resolved. CDR1 is MGHRA, CDR2 YSYEKL, per germline. Trimming removed 0 bases at V and 5 bases at J, with 14 bases between. The CDR3 has 16 residues. The CDR3, as DNA: TGCGCCAGCAGCCAAGATCCTGCGGGGTCCGATCAGCCCCAGCATTTT. It yields the protein CASSQDPAGSDQPQHF.

This clone was recorded once. The gene calls are TRBV27 and TRBJ1-5, with D possibly being TRBD1 (5 bases). Deletions cut 3 bases from V and 4 bases from J, with 10 bases between. Per the germline V gene, CDR1 is MNHEY and CDR2 is SMNVEV (reference sequence). The length of the CDR3 is 14 residues. CDR3 coding DNA: TGTGCCAGCAGTTTCTCTTCAGGGAATCAGCCCCAGCATTTT. This codes for CASSFSSGNQPQHF.

This clone was recorded many times. This rearrangement joins TRBV5-6 to TRBJ2-3; no reliable D call. CDR3 length: 14 amino acids. Germline CDR1 SGHDT, CDR2 YYEEEE. Between the trimmed V and J ends, which lost 0 bases and 1 base, there was a span of 6 bases. The CDR3 reads CASSLGGGTDTQYF. In DNA, the CDR3 is TGTGCCAGCAGCTTGGGTGGGGGCACAGATACGCAGTATTTT.

The chain couples TRBV29-1 to TRBJ2-1; TRBD1 agrees at 8 bases. Germline V gene lookup returns CDR1 SQVTM and CDR2 ANQGSEA. V lost 3 bases and J lost 1; bases outside the gene matches: 8. This CDR3 region has 16 residues. The CDR3: CSVDKAGGASYNEQFF. CDR3 coding DNA: TGCAGCGTTGATAAGGCAGGGGGCGCGTCCTACAATGAGCAGTTCTTC.

This sequence joins TRBV15 and TRBJ2-7, with D perhaps matching TRBD1 (5 bases). Looked up from germline, CDR1 is LNHNV and CDR2 is YYDKDF (reference sequence). The CDR3 length is 13 residues. V lost 5 bases and J lost 6, with 14 bases in between. The CDR3 DNA sequence: TGTGCCACCAGCGCCCAGTGGGGCTCCGAGCAGTACTTC. Amino acids: CATSAQWGSEQYF.

This clone was seen a few times. The chain uses TRBV9 and TRBJ1-1, with D perhaps matching TRBD1 (5 bases). V lost 7 bases, J lost 1 base, and 14 bases lay in between. The germline V gene encodes CDR1 SGDLS and CDR2 YYNGEE. The CDR3 has 14 amino acids. Here the CDR3 reads CASSKGGANTEAFF. The CDR3 nucleotides read TGTGCCAGCTCCAAGGGAGGGGCGAACACTGAAGCTTTCTTT.

V is TRBV11-2 and J is TRBJ2-5; TRBD2 agrees at 8 bases. V gave up 5 bases and J gave up 6 bases; unmatched junction bases: 5. Germline lookup yields CDR1 SGHAT and CDR2 FQNNGV. The CDR3 runs 13 residues. CDR3: CASSVGGGKTQYF. The CDR3 DNA follows: TGTGCCAGCAGCGTCGGGGGGGGAAAGACCCAGTACTTC.

The V and J genes are TRBV4-2 and TRBJ2-5, with a possible D match to TRBD2 (6 bases). CDR3 length: 15 residues. Trimming shortened V by 2 bases and J by 5 bases, and 15 bases separated the two germline ends. Germline values: CDR1 LGHNA, CDR2 YNFKEQ. The CDR3 nucleotides are TGTGCCAGCAGCCAACCTGCCTTGGAGGGTGAGACCCAGTACTTC. Translation gives CASSQPALEGETQYF.

The chain links TRBV7-9 to TRBJ1-2; a weak D match, TRBD1 (6 bases). The V gene's germline CDR1 is SEHNR and CDR2 FQNEAQ (reference sequence). The CDR3 extends over 13 amino acids. Trimming shortened V by 5 bases and J by 6 bases, and 13 bases separated the two germline ends. The CDR3 DNA reads as TGTGCCAGCAGCCGCAAGACAGGTGATGGCTACACCTTC. Translating gives CASSRKTGDGYTF.

The chain is built from TRBV7-8 and TRBJ1-5; D call uncertain. Germline V gene sequence: CDR1 SGHVS, CDR2 FQNEAQ. The germline V and J ends were trimmed by 5 bases and 7 bases, with 21 bases remaining between them. CDR3 length: 16 residues. The DNA of the CDR3 is TGTGCCAGCAGCAGAACCGGGTTAGAGCGAGGACAGCCCCAGCATTTT. This encodes CASSRTGLERGQPQHF.

The rearrangement links TRBV19 to TRBJ2-7; 7 bases map to TRBD1. J was trimmed by 2 bases and V by 8 bases; bases with no gene match: 6. CDR3 length: 13 residues. The germline gives CDR1 LNHDA, CDR2 SQIVND (reference sequence). CDR3 in amino acids: CASSWDRTYEQYF. The CDR3 DNA reads as TGTGCCAGTTCTTGGGACAGAACCTACGAGCAGTACTTC.

This chain's CDR3 is CASGPPTAAGGPSSDTQYF. For the CDR3, the DNA is TGTGCTAGTGGTCCACCCACGGCAGCGGGGGGGCCTAGCTCAGATACGCAGTATTTT. The rearrangement uses TRBV12-5 and TRBJ2-3; 10 bases line up with TRBD2. The J segment lost 4 bases and the V segment lost 5 bases, leaving 18 bases of the junction unmatched. Germline assignment: CDR1 LGHNT and CDR2 FRNRAP. The CDR3 consists of 19 residues.

This clone was counted between two and nine times. The rearrangement links TRBV19 to TRBJ2-1; no clear D gene. In germline, CDR1 is LNHDA, CDR2 SQIVND (reference sequence). Trimming shortened V by 8 bases and J by 4 bases, and 6 bases separated the two germline ends. The CDR3 consists of 11 residues. The CDR3 sequence is CASEDYNEQFF. CDR3 in DNA: TGTGCCAGTGAGGATTACAATGAGCAGTTCTTC.

The chain joins TRBV5-4 to TRBJ2-3; 9 positions match TRBD2. The V gene end was trimmed by 3 bases and the J gene end by 6 bases; junction bases not matched to a gene: 17. The CDR3 contains 18 residues. Germline CDR1 reads SGHNT; CDR2 reads YYREEE (reference sequence). The CDR3, as DNA: TGTGCCAGCAGCTCACTCCTGGGTTCTAGCGGGGCCGGGGATACGCAGTATTTT. Amino acid sequence: CASSSLLGSSGAGDTQYF. The variable domain in full, with the rest retrieved from reference TRBV5-4 and TRBJ2-3, is ETGVTQSPTHLIKTRGQQVTLRCSSQSGHNTVSWYQQALGQGPQFIFQYYREEENGRGNFPPRFSGLQFPNYSSELNVNALELDDSALYLCASSSLLGSSGAGDTQYFGPGTRLTVL.

V is TRBV6-1 and J is TRBJ1-4; no reliable D call. This CDR3 spans 13 amino acids. Per germline, CDR1 MNHNS and CDR2 SASEGT. With 8 bases removed from V and 7 bases from J, the gap between germline ends came to 14 bases. The CDR3 spells CASSTRVGEKLFF. The CDR3 region has the DNA TGTGCCAGCTCTACGAGGGTGGGTGAAAAACTGTTTTTT.

Ten or more counts support this clone. The chain recombines TRBV7-9 with TRBJ2-1; 10 bases agree with TRBD2. Germline-derived CDR1 and CDR2 are SEHNR and FQNEAQ (reference sequence). The trim removed 2 bases at V and 6 bases at J, leaving 4 bases unmatched. The length of the CDR3 is 15 residues. CDR3 region: CASSLPSGGGNEQFF. The CDR3 DNA sequence: TGTGCCAGCAGCTTACCCAGCGGGGGGGGCAATGAGCAGTTCTTC.

The rearrangement joins TRBV6-5 to TRBJ1-1, with D possibly being TRBD1 (5 bases). Germline V lookup: CDR1 MNHEY, CDR2 SVGAGI. The ends were cut back, 5 bases at V and 1 base at J, with 14 bases in the middle. This CDR3 spans 15 amino acids. DNA for the CDR3: TGTGCCAGCAGTAGTCGGACGGGGGGGAACACTGAAGCTTTCTTT. The encoded protein is CASSSRTGGNTEAFF.

The chain recombines TRBV5-1 with TRBJ2-1; possibly TRBD1 or TRBD2 for D (7 bases each). Germline V gene lookup returns CDR1 SGHRS and CDR2 YFSETQ. V was clipped by 9 bases and J by 2 bases, with 15 bases between them. The CDR3 sequence is 14 residues long. The CDR3 protein is CATSGGGAYNEQFF. The DNA of the CDR3 is TGCGCCACCTCAGGGGGGGGCGCCTACAATGAGCAGTTCTTC.

The V call is TRBV13, the J call TRBJ2-3, with 8 bases identical to TRBD2. CDR3 length equals 15 residues. The trim removed 5 bases at V and 2 bases at J, leaving 6 bases unmatched. The germline V gene encodes CDR1 PRHDT and CDR2 FYEKMQ (reference sequence). CDR3 residues: CASSGSSGHTDTQYF. The CDR3 nucleotides are TGTGCCAGCAGCGGATCTAGCGGGCACACAGATACGCAGTATTTT.